The T cell receptor (beta chain) under discussion was sequenced for a study of response to subunit inactivated influenza vaccine. Broader study findings: Each seasonal influenza vaccination recruits few new T cells, the authors suggested.

Remarks on this clonotype: No antigen is known for it.

From germline, CDR1 is SGHTA and CDR2 FQGNSA. Trimming removed 3 bases at V and 6 bases at J, with 18 bases between. The CDR3 is 16 amino acids. TCRdb used MiXCR to reprocess the RT-PCR reads, holding one entry per CDR3 protein. The profile covers around 520,000 distinct CDR3 sequences, with roughly 25% appearing a single time and under 2.5% taken by the ten largest. Here the sequenced sample was CD4+ T cells sorted from PBMCs, taken 5 to 6 days after vaccination. The TCR comes from a man aged 50 to 59 who received an inactivated influenza vaccine. The genes are TRBV7-2 and TRBJ2-1, with no clear D. Here the CDR3 DNA reads TGTGCCAGCAGCTTTTACACCGACACTGCCGCCAATGAGCAGTTCTTC. Amino acids: CASSFYTDTAANEQFF.